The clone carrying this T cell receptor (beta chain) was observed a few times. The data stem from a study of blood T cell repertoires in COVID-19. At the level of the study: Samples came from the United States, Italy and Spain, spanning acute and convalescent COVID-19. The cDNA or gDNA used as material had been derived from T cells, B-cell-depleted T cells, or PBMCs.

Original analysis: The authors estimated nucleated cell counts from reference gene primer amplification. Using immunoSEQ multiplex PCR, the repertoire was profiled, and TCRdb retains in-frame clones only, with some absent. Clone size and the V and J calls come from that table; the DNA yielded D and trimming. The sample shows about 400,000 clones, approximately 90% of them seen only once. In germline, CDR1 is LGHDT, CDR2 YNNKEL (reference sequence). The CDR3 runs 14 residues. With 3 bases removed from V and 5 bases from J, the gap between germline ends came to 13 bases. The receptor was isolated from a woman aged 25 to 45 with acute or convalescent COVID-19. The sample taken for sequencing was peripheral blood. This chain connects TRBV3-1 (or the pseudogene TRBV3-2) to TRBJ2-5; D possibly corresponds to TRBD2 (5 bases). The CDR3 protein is CASSHVLGGETQYF. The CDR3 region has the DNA TGTGCCAGCAGCCACGTACTAGGCGGGGAGACCCAGTACTTC.